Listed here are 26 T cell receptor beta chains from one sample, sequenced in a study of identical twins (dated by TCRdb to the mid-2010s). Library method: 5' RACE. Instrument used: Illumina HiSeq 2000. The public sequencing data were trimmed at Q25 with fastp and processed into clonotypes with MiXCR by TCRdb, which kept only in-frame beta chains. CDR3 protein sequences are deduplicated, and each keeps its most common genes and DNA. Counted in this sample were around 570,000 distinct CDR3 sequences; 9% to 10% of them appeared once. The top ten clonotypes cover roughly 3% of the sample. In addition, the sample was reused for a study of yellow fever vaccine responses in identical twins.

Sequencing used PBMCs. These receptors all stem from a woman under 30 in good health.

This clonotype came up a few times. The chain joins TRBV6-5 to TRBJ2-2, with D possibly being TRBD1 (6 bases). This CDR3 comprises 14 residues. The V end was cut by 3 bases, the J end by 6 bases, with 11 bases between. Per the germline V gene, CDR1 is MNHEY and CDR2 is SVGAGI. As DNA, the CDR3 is TGTGCCAGCAGTTATAACAGGGTGTCCGGGGAGCTGTTTTTT. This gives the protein CASSYNRVSGELFF.

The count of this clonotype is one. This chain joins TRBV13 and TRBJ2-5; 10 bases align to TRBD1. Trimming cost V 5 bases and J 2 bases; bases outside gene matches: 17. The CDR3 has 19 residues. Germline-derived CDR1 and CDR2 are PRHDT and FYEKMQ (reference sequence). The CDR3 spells CASSLKSNRDRGGQETQYF. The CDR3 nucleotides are TGTGCCAGCAGCCTCAAAAGTAACCGGGACAGGGGTGGGCAAGAGACCCAGTACTTC.

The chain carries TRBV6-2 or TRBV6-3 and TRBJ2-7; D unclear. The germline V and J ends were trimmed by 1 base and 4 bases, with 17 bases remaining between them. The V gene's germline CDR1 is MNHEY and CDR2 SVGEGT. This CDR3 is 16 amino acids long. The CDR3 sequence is CASSYFMDKTTYEQYF. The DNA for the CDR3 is TGTGCCAGCAGTTACTTCATGGATAAAACAACTTACGAGCAGTACTTC.

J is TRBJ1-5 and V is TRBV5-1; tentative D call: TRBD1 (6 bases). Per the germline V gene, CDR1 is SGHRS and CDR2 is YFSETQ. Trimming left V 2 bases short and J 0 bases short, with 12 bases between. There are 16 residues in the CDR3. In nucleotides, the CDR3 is TGCGCCAGCAGCTTAGGGACACCTTATAGCAATCAGCCCCAGCATTTT. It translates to CASSLGTPYSNQPQHF.

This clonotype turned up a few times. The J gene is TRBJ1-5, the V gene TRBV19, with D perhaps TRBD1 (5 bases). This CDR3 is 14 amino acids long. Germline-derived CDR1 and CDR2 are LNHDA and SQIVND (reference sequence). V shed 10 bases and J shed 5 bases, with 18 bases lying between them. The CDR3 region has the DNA TGTGCCACTGACCCCGGGGCCAGCGATCAGCCCCAGCATTTT. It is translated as CATDPGASDQPQHF.

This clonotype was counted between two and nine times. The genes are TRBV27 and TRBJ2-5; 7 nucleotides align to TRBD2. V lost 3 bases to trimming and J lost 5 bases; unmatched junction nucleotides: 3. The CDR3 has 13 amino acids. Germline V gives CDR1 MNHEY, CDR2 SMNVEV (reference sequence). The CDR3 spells CASSFEGGETQYF. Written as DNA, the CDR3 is TGTGCCAGCAGTTTTGAGGGAGGGGAGACCCAGTACTTC.

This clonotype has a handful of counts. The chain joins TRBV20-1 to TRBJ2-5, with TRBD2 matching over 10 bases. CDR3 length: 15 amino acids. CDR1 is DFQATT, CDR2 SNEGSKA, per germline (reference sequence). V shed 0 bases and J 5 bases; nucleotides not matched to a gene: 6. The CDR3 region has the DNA TGCAGTGCTAGAGATCTACTAGCGGGGAGTGAGACCCAGTACTTC. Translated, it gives CSARDLLAGSETQYF.

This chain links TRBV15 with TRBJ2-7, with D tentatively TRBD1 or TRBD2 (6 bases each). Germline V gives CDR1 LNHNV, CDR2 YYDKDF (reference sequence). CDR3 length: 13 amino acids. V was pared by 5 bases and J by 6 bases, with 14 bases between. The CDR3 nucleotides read TGTGCCACCAGCGACGGGGGCAAGTTCGAGCAGTACTTC. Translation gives CATSDGGKFEQYF.

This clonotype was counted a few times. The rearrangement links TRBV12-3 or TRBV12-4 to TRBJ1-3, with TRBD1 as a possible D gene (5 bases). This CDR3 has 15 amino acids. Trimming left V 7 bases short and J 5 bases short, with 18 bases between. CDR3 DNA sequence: TGTGCCAGCACCCCAACCGGGACCGTGAGAAACACCATATATTTT. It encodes CASTPTGTVRNTIYF.

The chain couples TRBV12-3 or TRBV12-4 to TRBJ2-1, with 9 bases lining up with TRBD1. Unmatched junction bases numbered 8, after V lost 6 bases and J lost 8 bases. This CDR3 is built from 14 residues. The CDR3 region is CASRYTGGGDEQFF. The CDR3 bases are TGTGCCAGCAGATATACAGGGGGCGGGGATGAGCAGTTCTTC.

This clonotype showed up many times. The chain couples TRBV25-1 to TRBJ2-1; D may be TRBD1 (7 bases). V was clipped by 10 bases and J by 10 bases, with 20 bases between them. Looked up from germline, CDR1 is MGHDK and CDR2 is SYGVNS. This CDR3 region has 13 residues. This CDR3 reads CATSTGDWGEQFF. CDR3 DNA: TGTGCCACCTCCACAGGGGACTGGGGAGAGCAGTTCTTC.

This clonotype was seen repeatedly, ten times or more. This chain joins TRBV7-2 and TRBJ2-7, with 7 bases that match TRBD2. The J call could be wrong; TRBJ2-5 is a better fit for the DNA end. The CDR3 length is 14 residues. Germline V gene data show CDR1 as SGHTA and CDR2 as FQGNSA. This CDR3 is CASSAVVAGETQYF. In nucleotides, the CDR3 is TGTGCCAGCAGCGCAGTAGTAGCGGGAGAGACCCAGTACTTC.

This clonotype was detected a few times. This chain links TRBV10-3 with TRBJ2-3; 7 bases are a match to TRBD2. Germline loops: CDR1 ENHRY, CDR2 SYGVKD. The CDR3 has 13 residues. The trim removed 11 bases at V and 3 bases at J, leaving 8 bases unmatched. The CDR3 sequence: CAAGLGKTDTQYF. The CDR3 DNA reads TGTGCCGCCGGACTAGGAAAAACAGATACGCAGTATTTT.

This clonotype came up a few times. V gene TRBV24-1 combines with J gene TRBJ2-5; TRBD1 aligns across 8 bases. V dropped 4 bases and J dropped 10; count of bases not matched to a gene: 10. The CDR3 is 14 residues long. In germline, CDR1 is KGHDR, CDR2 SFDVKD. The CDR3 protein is CATSDPGQAHNQYF. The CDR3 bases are TGTGCCACCAGTGACCCGGGACAGGCCCATAACCAGTACTTC.

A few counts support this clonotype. The chain's CDR3 is CSANFPGQGVTYGYTF. CDR3 coding DNA: TGCAGTGCTAATTTCCCGGGACAGGGGGTGACCTATGGCTACACCTTC. The chain recombines TRBV20-1 with TRBJ1-2, with 11 bases fitting TRBD1. CDR1 is DFQATT and CDR2 is SNEGSKA in the germline V gene (reference sequence). Trimming cost V 4 bases and J 4 bases; bases outside gene matches: 11. The CDR3 is 16 residues long.

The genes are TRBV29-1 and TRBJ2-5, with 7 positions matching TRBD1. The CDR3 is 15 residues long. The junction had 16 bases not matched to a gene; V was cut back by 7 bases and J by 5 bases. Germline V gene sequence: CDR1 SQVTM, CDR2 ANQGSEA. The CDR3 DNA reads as TGCAGCGCCCAGGGTTGGAGACAGGGTGGGGAGACCCAGTACTTC. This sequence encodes CSAQGWRQGGETQYF.

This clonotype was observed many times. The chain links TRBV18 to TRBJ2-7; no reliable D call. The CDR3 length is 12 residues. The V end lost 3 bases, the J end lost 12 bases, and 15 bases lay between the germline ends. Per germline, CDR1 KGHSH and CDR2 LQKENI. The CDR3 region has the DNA TGTGCCAGCTCACCGGAAGCTCGGTCGCGGTACTTC. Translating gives CASSPEARSRYF.

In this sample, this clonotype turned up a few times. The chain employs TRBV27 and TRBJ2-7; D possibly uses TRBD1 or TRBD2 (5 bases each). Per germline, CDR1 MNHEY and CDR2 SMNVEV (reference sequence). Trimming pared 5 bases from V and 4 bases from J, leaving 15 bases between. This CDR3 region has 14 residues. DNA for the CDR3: TGTGCCAGCAGTCTCCGGGGACCCAAGTACGAGCAGTACTTC. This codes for CASSLRGPKYEQYF.

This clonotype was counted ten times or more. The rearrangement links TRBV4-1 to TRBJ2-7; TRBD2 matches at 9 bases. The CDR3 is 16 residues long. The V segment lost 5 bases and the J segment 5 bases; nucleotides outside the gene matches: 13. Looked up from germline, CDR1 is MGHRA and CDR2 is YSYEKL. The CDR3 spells CASSARGSGSLDEQYF. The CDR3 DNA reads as TGCGCCAGCAGCGCCAGGGGTAGCGGGAGTTTAGACGAGCAGTACTTC.

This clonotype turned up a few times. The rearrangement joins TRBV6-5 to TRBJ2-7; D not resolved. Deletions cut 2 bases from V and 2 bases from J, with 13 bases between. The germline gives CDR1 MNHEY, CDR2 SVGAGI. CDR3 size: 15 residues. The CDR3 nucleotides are TGTGCCAGCAGTTACCTGTCCACGGCAACCTACGAGCAGTACTTC. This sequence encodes CASSYLSTATYEQYF.

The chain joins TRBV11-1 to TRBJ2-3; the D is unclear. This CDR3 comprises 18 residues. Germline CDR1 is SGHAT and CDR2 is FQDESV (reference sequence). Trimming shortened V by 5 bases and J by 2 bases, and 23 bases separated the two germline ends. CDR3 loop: CASSTLKGEKGFTDTQYF. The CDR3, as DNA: TGTGCCAGCAGCACCTTAAAGGGTGAAAAAGGATTCACAGATACGCAGTATTTT. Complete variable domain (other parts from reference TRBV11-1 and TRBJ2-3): EAEVAQSPRYKITEKSQAVAFWCDPISGHATLYWYRQILGQGPELLVQFQDESVVDDSQLPKDRFSAERLKGVDSTLKIQPAELGDSAMYLCASSTLKGEKGFTDTQYFGPGTRLTVL.

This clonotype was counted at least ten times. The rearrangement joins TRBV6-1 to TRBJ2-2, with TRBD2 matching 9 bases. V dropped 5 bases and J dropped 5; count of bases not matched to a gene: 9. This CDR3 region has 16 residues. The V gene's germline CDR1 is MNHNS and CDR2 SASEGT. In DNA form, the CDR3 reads TGTGCCAGCAGTCGATTTGGCGGGGGGGCAACCGGGGAGCTGTTTTTT. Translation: CASSRFGGGATGELFF.

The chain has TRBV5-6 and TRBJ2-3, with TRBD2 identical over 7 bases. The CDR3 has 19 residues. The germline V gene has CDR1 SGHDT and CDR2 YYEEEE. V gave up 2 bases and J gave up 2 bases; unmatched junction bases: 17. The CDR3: CASSLLSLRLAAHTDTQYF. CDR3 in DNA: TGTGCCAGCAGCTTATTAAGCCTTCGGCTAGCGGCACACACAGATACGCAGTATTTT. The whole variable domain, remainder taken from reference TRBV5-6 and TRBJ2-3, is DAGVTQSPTHLIKTRGQQVTLRCSPKSGHDTVSWYQQALGQGPQFIFQYYEEEERQRGNFPDRFSGHQFPNYSSELNVNALLLGDSALYLCASSLLSLRLAAHTDTQYFGPGTRLTVL.

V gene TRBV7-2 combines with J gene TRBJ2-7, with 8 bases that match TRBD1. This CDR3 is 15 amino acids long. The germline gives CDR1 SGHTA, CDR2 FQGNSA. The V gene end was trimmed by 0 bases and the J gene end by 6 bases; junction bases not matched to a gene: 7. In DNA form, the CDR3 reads TGTGCCAGCAGCTTAGCGGCTGGGACAGGTCTCGAGCAGTACTTC. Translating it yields CASSLAAGTGLEQYF. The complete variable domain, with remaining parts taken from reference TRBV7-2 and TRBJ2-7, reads GAGVSQSPSNKVTEKGKDVELRCDPISGHTALYWYRQSLGQGLEFLIYFQGNSAPDKSGLPSDRFSAERTGGSVSTLTIQRTQQEDSAVYLCASSLAAGTGLEQYFGPGTRLTVT.

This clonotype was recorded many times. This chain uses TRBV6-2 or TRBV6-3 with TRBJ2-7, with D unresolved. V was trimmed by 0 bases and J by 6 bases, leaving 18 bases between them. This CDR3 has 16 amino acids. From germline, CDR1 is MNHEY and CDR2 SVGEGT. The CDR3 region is CASSYSEIAGLGEQYF. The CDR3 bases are TGTGCCAGCAGTTACTCGGAGATAGCCGGCTTAGGCGAGCAGTACTTC.

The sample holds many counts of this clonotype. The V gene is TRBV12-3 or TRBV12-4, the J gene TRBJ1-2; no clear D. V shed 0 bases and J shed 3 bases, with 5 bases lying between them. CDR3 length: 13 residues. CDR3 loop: CASSLAPDYGYTF. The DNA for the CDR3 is TGTGCCAGCAGTTTAGCGCCAGACTATGGCTACACCTTC.